This is a list of T cell receptor beta chains from one sample in a study of graft-versus-host responses after intestinal transplantation. Some clones are missing from TCRdb's copy, which holds only in-frame ones; the method was immunoSEQ multiplex PCR. The sample includes about 35,000 clones, around 94% of them seen just once. This sample comprised PBMCs, obtained 16 days after intestinal transplant. These receptors came from a human patient who received an intestinal transplant, so some T cells may come from the graft donor. Both conserved end residues are part of each CDR3.

cdr3_length,v_call,j_call,cdr3_aa
12,TRBV15,TRBJ2-1,CATSSTRNEQFF
16,TRBV7-2,TRBJ2-3,CASSLDTSGSTDTQYF
16,TRBV4-2,TRBJ2-7,CASSQEITRSSYEQYF
15,TRBV27,TRBJ2-1,CASSFLGGGGPEQFF
14,TRBV9,TRBJ1-2,CASSVDGTAYGYTF
15,TRBV5-8,TRBJ1-5,CASSLEQVSNQPQHF
16,TRBV7-8,TRBJ2-4,CASRTGDRGAKNIQYF
14,TRBV27,TRBJ1-5,CASSLARGYQPQHF
16,TRBV14,TRBJ1-2,CASSQVWAASHYGYTF
13,TRBV18,TRBJ1-1,CASSPGANTEAFF
13,TRBV7-9,TRBJ2-7,CASSPGARYEQYF
13,TRBV27,TRBJ1-5,CASSLSANQPQHF
12,TRBV7-6,TRBJ2-5,CASSSFQETQYF
14,TRBV15,TRBJ2-5,CATSSIGGRETQYF
15,TRBV2,TRBJ1-5,CASEKQGNSNQPQHF
16,TRBV21-1,TRBJ2-7,CASSKEGRAFPYEQYF
14,TRBV27,TRBJ2-3,CASGTSASTDTQYF
19,TRBV19,TRBJ2-3,CASSIGGGGSGIEADTQYF
14,TRBV6-1,TRBJ2-5,CASSEGLGDETQYF
16,TRBV7-6,TRBJ1-1,CASSLDRGPRDTEAFF
16,TRBV10-1,TRBJ2-7,CASSESWQGNDYEQYF
16,TRBV7-8,TRBJ1-5,CASSLGPEGLPQPQHF
14,TRBV4-1,TRBJ2-7,CASSTGQGPYEQYF
12,TRBV28,TRBJ2-2,CASSFLTRELFF
13,TRBV19,TRBJ1-5,CASRHPPGKPQHF
16,TRBV9,TRBJ1-2,CASSALLPGQMNGYTF
14,TRBV7-9,TRBJ2-5,CASSLEGLKKTQYF
14,TRBV7-6,TRBJ2-7,CASSWASGAYEQYF
11,TRBV5-5,TRBJ1-2,CASSLSDGYTF
14,TRBV25-1,TRBJ1-3,CASSEWGQGNTIYF
15,TRBV27,TRBJ2-7,CASSLSTSATYEQYF
15,TRBV4-2,TRBJ1-1,CASSQERQLNTEAFF
17,TRBV28,TRBJ1-5,CASIRLFGQHSNQPQHF
16,TRBV5-1,TRBJ2-3,CASSVEREASTDTQYF
19,TRBV16,TRBJ2-3,CASSPRVSGRMMGTDTQYF
13,TRBV11-2,TRBJ2-7,CASCLLASYEQYF
15,TRBV7-6,TRBJ2-7,CASSLTRDRAYEQYF
18,TRBV14,TRBJ2-2,CASSRDPGLAGVTGELFF
12,TRBV7-6,TRBJ2-1,CASSLSSNEQFF
14,TRBV2,TRBJ2-5,CASRGTSTQETQYF
12,TRBV5-6,TRBJ1-1,CASSLRGNEAFF
13,TRBV5-4,TRBJ1-2,CASSDGQRYGYTF
16,TRBV19,TRBJ2-1,CASSISELAGRNEQFF
15,TRBV6-5,TRBJ1-4,CASSYTGGRGEKLFF
15,TRBV11-2,TRBJ2-1,CASNKPGQGDNEQFF
15,TRBV6-5,TRBJ2-7,CASSTGGLPSYEQYF
15,TRBV5-6,TRBJ2-7,CASSLVRTETYEQYF
17,TRBV29-1,TRBJ2-3,CSVERTGTGLGTDTQYF
16,TRBV5-5,TRBJ1-1,CASSFTREALSTEAFF
17,TRBV5-1,TRBJ2-2,CASSYGQGALKWDLLFF
13,TRBV7-9,TRBJ2-3,CASTSQAADTQYF
14,TRBV27,TRBJ1-1,CASSLGRQNTEAFF
13,TRBV4-3,-,CASSQEVSYEQYF
14,TRBV5-6,TRBJ2-3,CASTLAGSTDTQYF
14,TRBV6-5,TRBJ2-1,CASSSTGNYNEQFF